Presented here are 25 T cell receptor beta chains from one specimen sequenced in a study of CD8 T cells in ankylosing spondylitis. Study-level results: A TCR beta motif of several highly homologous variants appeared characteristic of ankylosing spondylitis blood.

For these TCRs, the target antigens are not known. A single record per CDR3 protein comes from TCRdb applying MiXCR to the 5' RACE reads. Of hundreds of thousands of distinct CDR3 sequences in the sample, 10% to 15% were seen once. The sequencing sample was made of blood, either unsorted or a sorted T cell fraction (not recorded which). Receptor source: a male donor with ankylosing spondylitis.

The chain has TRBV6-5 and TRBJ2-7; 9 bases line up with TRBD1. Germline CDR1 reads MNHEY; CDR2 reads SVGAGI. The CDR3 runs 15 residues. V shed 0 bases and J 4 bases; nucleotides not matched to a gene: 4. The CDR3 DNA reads TGTGCCAGCAGTTACTCAAGGGACAGGGTTTACGAGCAGTACTTC. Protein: CASSYSRDRVYEQYF.

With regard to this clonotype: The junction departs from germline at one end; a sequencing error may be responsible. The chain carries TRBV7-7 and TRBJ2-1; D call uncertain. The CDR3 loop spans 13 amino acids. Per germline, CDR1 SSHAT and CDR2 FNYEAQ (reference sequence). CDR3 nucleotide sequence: TGTGCTAGCAGCTTAGAGCTACACAATGAGCAGTTCTTC. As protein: CASSLELHNEQFF.

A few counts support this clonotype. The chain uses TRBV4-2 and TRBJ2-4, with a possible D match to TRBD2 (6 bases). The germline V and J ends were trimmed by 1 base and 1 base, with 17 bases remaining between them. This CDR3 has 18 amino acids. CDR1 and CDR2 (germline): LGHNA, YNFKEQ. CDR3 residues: CASSQASEPPDAKNIQYF. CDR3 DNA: TGTGCCAGCAGCCAAGCTAGCGAGCCTCCAGACGCCAAAAACATTCAGTACTTC.

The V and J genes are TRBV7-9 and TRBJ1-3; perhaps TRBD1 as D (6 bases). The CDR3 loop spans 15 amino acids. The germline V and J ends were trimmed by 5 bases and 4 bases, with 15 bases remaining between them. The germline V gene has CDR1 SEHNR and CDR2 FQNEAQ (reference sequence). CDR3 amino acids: CASSPRTAYGNTIYF. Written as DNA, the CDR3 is TGTGCCAGCAGCCCACGGACAGCGTACGGAAACACCATATATTTT.

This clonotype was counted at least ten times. The CDR3 region has the DNA TGTGCCATCAGTGATCCGGGGAAAGCAGATACGCAGTATTTT. Translating it yields CAISDPGKADTQYF. The chain carries TRBV10-3 and TRBJ2-3; TRBD2 might be the D (5 bases). Between the trimmed V and J ends, which lost 3 bases and 4 bases, there was a span of 11 bases. Germline V lookup: CDR1 ENHRY, CDR2 SYGVKD. The CDR3 sequence is 14 residues long.

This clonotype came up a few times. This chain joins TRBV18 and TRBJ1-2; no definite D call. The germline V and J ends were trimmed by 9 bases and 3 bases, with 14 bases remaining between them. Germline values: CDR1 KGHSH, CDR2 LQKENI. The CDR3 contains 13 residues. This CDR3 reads CASQGSRDYGYTF. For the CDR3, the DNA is TGTGCCAGTCAAGGGTCCAGAGACTATGGCTACACCTTC.

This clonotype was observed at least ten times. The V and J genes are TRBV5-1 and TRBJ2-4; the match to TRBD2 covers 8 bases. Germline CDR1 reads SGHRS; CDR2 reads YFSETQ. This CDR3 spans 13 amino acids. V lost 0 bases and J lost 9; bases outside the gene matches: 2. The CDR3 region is CASSLVGTSIQYF. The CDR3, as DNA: TGCGCCAGCAGCTTGGTTGGGACTAGCATTCAGTACTTC.

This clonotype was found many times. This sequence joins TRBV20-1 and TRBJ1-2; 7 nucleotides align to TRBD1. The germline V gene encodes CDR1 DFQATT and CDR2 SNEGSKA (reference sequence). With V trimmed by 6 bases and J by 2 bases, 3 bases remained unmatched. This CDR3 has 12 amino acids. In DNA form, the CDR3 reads TGCAGTGCGACAGGGCTCAACTATGGCTACACCTTC. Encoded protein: CSATGLNYGYTF.

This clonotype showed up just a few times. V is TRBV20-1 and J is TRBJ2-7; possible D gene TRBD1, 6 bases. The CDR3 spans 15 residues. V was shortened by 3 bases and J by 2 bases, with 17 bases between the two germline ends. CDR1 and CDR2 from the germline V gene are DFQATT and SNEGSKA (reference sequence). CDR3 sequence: CSASGPGQSAYEQYF. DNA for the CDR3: TGCAGTGCTAGCGGCCCTGGACAGTCCGCCTACGAGCAGTACTTC.

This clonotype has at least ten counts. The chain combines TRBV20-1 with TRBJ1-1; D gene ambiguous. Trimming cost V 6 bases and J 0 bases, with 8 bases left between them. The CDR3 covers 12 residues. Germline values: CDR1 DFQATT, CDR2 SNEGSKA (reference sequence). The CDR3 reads CSAPTMNTEAFF. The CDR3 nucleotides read TGCAGTGCCCCCACTATGAACACTGAAGCTTTCTTT.

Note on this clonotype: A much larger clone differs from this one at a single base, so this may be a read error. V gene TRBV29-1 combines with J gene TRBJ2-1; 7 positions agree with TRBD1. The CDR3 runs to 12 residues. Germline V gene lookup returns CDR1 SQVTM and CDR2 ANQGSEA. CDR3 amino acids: CSAGTAYNEKFF. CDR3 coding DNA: TGCAGCGCTGGGACAGCTTACAATGAGAAGTTCTTC.

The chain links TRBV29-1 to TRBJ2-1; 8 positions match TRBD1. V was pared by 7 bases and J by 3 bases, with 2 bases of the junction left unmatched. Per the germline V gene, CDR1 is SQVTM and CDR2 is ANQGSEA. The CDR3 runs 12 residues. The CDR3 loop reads CSGGTGYNEQFF. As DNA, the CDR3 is TGCAGCGGCGGGACAGGCTACAATGAGCAGTTCTTC.

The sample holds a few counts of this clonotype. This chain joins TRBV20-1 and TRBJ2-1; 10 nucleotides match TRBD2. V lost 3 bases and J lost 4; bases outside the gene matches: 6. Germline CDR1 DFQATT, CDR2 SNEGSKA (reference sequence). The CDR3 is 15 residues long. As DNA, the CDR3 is TGCAGTGCTAGCAAGGGAGCGGGAGGGTACAATGAGCAGTTCTTC. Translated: CSASKGAGGYNEQFF.

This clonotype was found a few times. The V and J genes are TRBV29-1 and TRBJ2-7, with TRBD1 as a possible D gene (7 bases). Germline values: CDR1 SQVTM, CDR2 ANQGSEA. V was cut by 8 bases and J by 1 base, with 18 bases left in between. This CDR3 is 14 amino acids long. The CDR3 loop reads CSYARDSGSYEQYF. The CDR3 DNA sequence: TGCAGCTACGCCCGGGACAGCGGGTCCTACGAGCAGTACTTC.

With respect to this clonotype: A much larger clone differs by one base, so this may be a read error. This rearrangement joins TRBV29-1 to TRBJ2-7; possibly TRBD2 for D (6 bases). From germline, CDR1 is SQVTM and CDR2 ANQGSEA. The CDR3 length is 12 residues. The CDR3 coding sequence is TGCAGCGTCCGGGGGAAACCCTACGAGCATTACTTC. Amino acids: CSVRGKPYEHYF.

This CDR3 reads CSARAGGLSYEQYF. The DNA of the CDR3 is TGCAGTGCTAGAGCAGGGGGTTTGTCCTACGAGCAGTACTTC. The chain combines TRBV20-1 with TRBJ2-7; 7 positions agree with TRBD1. The CDR3 covers 14 residues. CDR1 is DFQATT, CDR2 SNEGSKA, per germline (reference sequence). The junction had 4 bases not matched to a gene; V was cut back by 1 base and J by 1 base.

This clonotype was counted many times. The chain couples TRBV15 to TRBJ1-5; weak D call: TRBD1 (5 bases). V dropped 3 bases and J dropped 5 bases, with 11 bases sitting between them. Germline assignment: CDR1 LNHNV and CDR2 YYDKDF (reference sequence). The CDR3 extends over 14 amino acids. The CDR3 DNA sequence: TGTGCCACCAGCAGCCAGGGTTTGGATCAGCCCCAGCATTTT. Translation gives CATSSQGLDQPQHF.

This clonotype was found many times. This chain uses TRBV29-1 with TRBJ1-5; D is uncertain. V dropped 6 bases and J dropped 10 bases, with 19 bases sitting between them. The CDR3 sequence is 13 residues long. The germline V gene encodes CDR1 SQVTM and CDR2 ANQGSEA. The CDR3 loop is CSVATTEEAPQHF. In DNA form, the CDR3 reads TGCAGCGTAGCGACAACGGAAGAGGCTCCCCAGCATTTT.

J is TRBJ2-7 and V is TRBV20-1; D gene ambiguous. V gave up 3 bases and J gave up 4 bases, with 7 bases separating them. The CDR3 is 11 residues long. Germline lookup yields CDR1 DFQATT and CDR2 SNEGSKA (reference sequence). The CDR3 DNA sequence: TGCAGTGCTAGGATTCTGTACGAGCAGTACTTC. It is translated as CSARILYEQYF.

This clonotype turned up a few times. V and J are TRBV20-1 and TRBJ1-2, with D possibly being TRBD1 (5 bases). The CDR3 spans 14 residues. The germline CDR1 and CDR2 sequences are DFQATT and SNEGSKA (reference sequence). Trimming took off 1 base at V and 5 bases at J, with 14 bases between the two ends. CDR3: CSARVQGLDYGYTF. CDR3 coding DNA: TGCAGTGCTAGAGTTCAGGGTCTGGATTATGGCTACACCTTC.

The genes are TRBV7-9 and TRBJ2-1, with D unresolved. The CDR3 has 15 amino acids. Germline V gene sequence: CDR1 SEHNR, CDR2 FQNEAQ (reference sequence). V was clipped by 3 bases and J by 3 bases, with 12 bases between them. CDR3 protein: CASSLSGSLYNEQFF. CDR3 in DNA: TGTGCCAGCAGCTTGTCTGGGTCCCTCTACAATGAGCAGTTCTTC.

The CDR3 loop reads CAWSVRPSGNTEAFF. CDR3 coding DNA: TGTGCCTGGAGTGTAAGGCCCTCGGGAAACACTGAAGCTTTCTTT. The chain is built from TRBV30 and TRBJ1-1; D unresolved. Germline lookup yields CDR1 GTSNPN and CDR2 SVGIG (reference sequence). CDR3 length: 15 amino acids. Trimming removed 0 bases from V and 2 bases from J, with 13 bases in between.

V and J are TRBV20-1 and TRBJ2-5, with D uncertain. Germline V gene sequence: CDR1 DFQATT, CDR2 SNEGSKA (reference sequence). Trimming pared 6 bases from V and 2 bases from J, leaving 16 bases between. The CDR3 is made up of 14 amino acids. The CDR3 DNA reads TGCAGTGCCACCGACCCGACTGGTCAAGAGACCCAGTACTTC. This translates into CSATDPTGQETQYF.

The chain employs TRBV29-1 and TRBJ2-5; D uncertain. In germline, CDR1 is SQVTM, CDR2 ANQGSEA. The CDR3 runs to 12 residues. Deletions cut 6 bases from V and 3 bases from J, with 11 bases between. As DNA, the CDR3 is TGCAGCGTCGTTCGTGGGGAAGAGACCCAGTACTTC. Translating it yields CSVVRGEETQYF. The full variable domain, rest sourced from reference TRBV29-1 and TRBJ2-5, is SAVISQKPSRDICQRGTSLTIQCQVDSQVTMMFWYRQQPGQSLTLIATANQGSEATYESGFVIDKFPISRPNLTFSTLTVSNMSPEDSSIYLCSVVRGEETQYFGPGTRLLVL.

The DNA for the CDR3 is TGTGCCAGCAGCCGAAGCTCTAGGGCCCCCGGGGAAGGCTACACCTTC. Translation gives CASSRSSRAPGEGYTF. The J gene is TRBJ1-2, the V gene TRBV4-2; D is uncertain. Deletions cut 4 bases from V and 8 bases from J, with 23 bases between. Germline V gene lookup returns CDR1 LGHNA and CDR2 YNFKEQ. The CDR3 is 16 residues long.